A selection of T cell receptor beta chains follows, all from one sample in a study of Ad26.COV2.S vaccination and SARS-CoV-2 variants. Here immunoSEQ multiplex PCR was the method, and the copy in TCRdb shows in-frame clones only, minus some. The data contain nearly 400,000 clones, approximately 89% of them singletons. The sample in question was peripheral blood, obtained in a trial of Ad26.COV2.S vaccine versus placebo. The receptors originated from a person aged 18-60 years who received the Ad26.COV2.S COVID-19 vaccine or a placebo. Both conserved end residues are part of each CDR3. D genes are given only for firm matches. The size field is filled for only some rows; it gives once, few, many or a size class.

D gene	clone size	V gene	J gene	CDR3 DNA	CDR3 protein
.	.	TRBV28	TRBJ1-3	TGTGCCAGCAGTGCAGGCGTTGAGGGAAACACCATATATTTT	CASSAGVEGNTIYF
.	.	TRBV30	TRBJ1-5	TGTGCCGCACGATCCTGGGGGGAAGTCAATCAGCCCCAGCATTTT	CAARSWGEVNQPQHF
.	.	TRBV28	TRBJ1-3	TGTGCCAGCAGTTTAGGTGGAAACACCATATATTTT	CASSLGGNTIYF
.	.	TRBV10-3	TRBJ1-2	TGTGCCATCAGTGAGACAGGACTAGATGGCTACACCTTC	CAISETGLDGYTF
TRBD2	.	TRBV9	TRBJ2-1	TGTGCCAGCAGCTCAGCGGGAGGGCCCTACAATGAGCAGTTCTTC	CASSSAGGPYNEQFF
TRBD2	once	TRBV29-1	TRBJ2-2	TGCAGCGCTCGGACTAGAGGATACACCGGGGAGCTGTTTTTT	CSARTRGYTGELFF
.	.	TRBV27	TRBJ2-3	TGTGCCAGCAGTTTAGAGGGACTCCGTCCGCTTGGCACAGATACGCAGTATTTT	CASSLEGLRPLGTDTQYF
.	.	TRBV7-9	TRBJ2-1	TGTGCCAGCAGCTTTTCCGGGACCGGCTCCTACAATGAGCAGTTCTTC	CASSFSGTGSYNEQFF
TRBD1	.	TRBV19	TRBJ2-1	TGTGCCAGTAATCCCGGGACAGGGTCCTACAATGAGCAGTTCTTC	CASNPGTGSYNEQFF
.	once	TRBV6-5	TRBJ1-4	TGTGCCAGCATCGGCAGCCATAATGAAAAACTGTTTTTT	CASIGSHNEKLFF
.	.	TRBV6-5	TRBJ2-1	TGTGCCAGCAGTTTCACACCAAGCGCGCCTGAGCAGTTCTTC	CASSFTPSAPEQFF